These 18 T cell receptor beta chains share one sample of origin, sequenced in a study of blood T cell repertoires in COVID-19 (dated by TCRdb to the early 2020s). To prepare the library, the immunoSEQ multiplex PCR assay was applied. TCRdb's version of the immuneACCESS table is confined to in-frame rearrangements and falls short of the full clone set. An unresolved V gene accounts for under half of the shortfall where checked; the remainder is of unknown origin. Here the sample has 14,000 or so clones; 65% to 80% occur a single time. More than 20% of the sample is taken by the ten largest. The sequencing sample was made of peripheral blood. These receptors were collected from a boy aged 2 to 10 with active or convalescent COVID-19.

This clone was detected a few times. The chain is built from TRBV18 and TRBJ1-5, with D possibly being TRBD1 (6 bases). The CDR3 runs to 16 residues. In germline, CDR1 is KGHSH, CDR2 LQKENI. Trimming took off 0 bases at V and 3 bases at J, with 12 bases between the two ends. The CDR3, as DNA: TGTGCCAGCTCACCACCTTGGCCAGGGGACAATCAGCCCCAGCATTTT. It codes for CASSPPWPGDNQPQHF.

The CDR3 DNA reads as TGCAGTGCAACTAGAGGAGAGACCCAGTACTTC. Translating gives CSATRGETQYF. This chain connects TRBV20-1 to TRBJ2-5, with D maybe TRBD2 (5 bases). Trimming shortened V by 6 bases and J by 4 bases, and 9 bases separated the two germline ends. Looked up from germline, CDR1 is DFQATT and CDR2 is SNEGSKA (reference sequence). The CDR3 is 11 residues long.

Comments on this clone: The same CDR3 is also encoded by other DNA sequences in this sample. The chain couples TRBV27 to TRBJ1-5; 8 nucleotides agree with TRBD1. The CDR3 runs 14 residues. Unmatched junction bases numbered 5, after V lost 4 bases and J lost 6 bases. Germline-derived CDR1 and CDR2 are MNHEY and SMNVEV (reference sequence). The CDR3 region has the DNA TGTGCCAGCAGTTACAGGGGGAGTGGTCAGCCCCAGCATTTT. It encodes CASSYRGSGQPQHF.

V usage is TRBV30 and J usage is TRBJ2-2, with 15 bases that match TRBD2. The trim removed 4 bases at V and 1 base at J, leaving 10 bases unmatched. Germline CDR1 and CDR2: GTSNPN and SVGIG (reference sequence). CDR3 length equals 19 residues. For the CDR3, the DNA is TGTGCCTGGAATTTCCGGACTAGCGGGAGGGCCGAGAACACCGGGGAGCTGTTTTTT. Translation gives CAWNFRTSGRAENTGELFF. The full variable domain, with the rest looked up from reference TRBV30 and TRBJ2-2, is SQTIHQWPATLVQPVGSPLSLECTVEGTSNPNLYWYRQAAGRGLQLLFYSVGIGQISSEVPQNLSASRPQDRQFILSSKKLLLSDSGFYLCAWNFRTSGRAENTGELFFGEGSRLTVL.

The rearrangement links TRBV7-2 to TRBJ1-4; D not resolved. Germline V lookup: CDR1 SGHTA, CDR2 FQGNSA. V lost 3 bases and J 7 bases, leaving 9 bases between the germline ends. This CDR3 is 13 amino acids long. CDR3 region: CASSFGVGEKLFF. The DNA of the CDR3 is TGTGCCAGCAGCTTCGGGGTGGGTGAAAAACTGTTTTTT.

This clone was detected a few times. The rearrangement links TRBV5-1 to TRBJ2-3; D gene unclear. V dropped 7 bases and J dropped 7 bases, with 13 bases sitting between them. The CDR3 length is 12 residues. Germline CDR1 SGHRS, CDR2 YFSETQ. DNA of the CDR3: TGCGCCAGCGCCTCCCCCGGGTATACGCAGTATTTT. This gives the protein CASASPGYTQYF.

This clone has just a few counts. The chain links TRBV15 to TRBJ2-5; tentatively, D is TRBD2 (5 bases). Trimming took 0 bases from V and 1 from J, leaving 18 bases between them. Per the germline V gene, CDR1 is LNHNV and CDR2 is YYDKDF (reference sequence). The CDR3 contains 18 residues. The CDR3 region has the DNA TGTGCCACCAGCAGAGATTCCATGTATGAGCTAGCCCAAGAGACCCAGTACTTC. Translation: CATSRDSMYELAQETQYF.

V gene TRBV6-5 combines with J gene TRBJ2-7, with TRBD2 identical over 8 bases. From germline, CDR1 is MNHEY and CDR2 SVGAGI. The CDR3 has 16 amino acids. Unmatched junction bases numbered 10, after V lost 2 bases and J lost 4 bases. As DNA, the CDR3 is TGTGCCAGCAGTTACCCCCCGGGCGGGGGGCCATACGAGCAGTACGTC. Translating it yields CASSYPPGGGPYEQYV.

This rearrangement joins TRBV19 to TRBJ1-6; D gene ambiguous. Trimming pared 8 bases from V and 6 bases from J, leaving 5 bases between. Germline V gene data show CDR1 as LNHDA and CDR2 as SQIVND (reference sequence). The CDR3 has 11 residues. CDR3 DNA sequence: TGTGCCAGTTCGGGTAATTCACCCCTCCACTTT. Encoded protein: CASSGNSPLHF.

Here the CDR3 DNA reads TGTGCCAGCAGTTACTTCGGACAGGGAGGGTTTAGGGGCTACACCTTC. Its protein is CASSYFGQGGFRGYTF. This chain joins TRBV6-5 and TRBJ1-2; TRBD1 aligns across 8 bases. This CDR3 region has 16 residues. Germline V CDR1 and CDR2: MNHEY, SVGAGI. The J segment lost 8 bases and the V segment lost 1 base, leaving 12 bases of the junction unmatched.

CDR3 coding DNA: TGTGCCAGCAGCTCGGGGCAGGGACTATTCACCCTCCACTTT. Its protein is CASSSGQGLFTLHF. This chain links TRBV7-2 with TRBJ1-6; tentative D call: TRBD1 (5 bases). This CDR3 comprises 14 residues. With 4 bases removed from V and 14 bases from J, the gap between germline ends came to 18 bases. Germline assignment: CDR1 SGHTA and CDR2 FQGNSA.

This clone appeared a few times. The chain has TRBV19 and TRBJ1-4; 9 bases agree with TRBD1. CDR1 is LNHDA, CDR2 SQIVND, per germline (reference sequence). CDR3 length: 14 amino acids. J lost 7 bases, V lost 7 bases, and 7 bases had no gene match. Here the CDR3 DNA reads TGTGCCAGTAAGGGACCGGGACAGGGTGAAAAACTGTTTTTT. Protein sequence: CASKGPGQGEKLFF.

This clone was counted a few times. This chain connects TRBV30 to TRBJ2-3, with TRBD2 matching 15 bases. Germline V gene lookup returns CDR1 GTSNPN and CDR2 SVGIG (reference sequence). This CDR3 region has 14 residues. V lost 8 bases to trimming and J lost 4 bases; unmatched junction nucleotides: 4. CDR3 protein: CARGLAGGADTQYF. CDR3 DNA sequence: TGTGCCCGGGGACTAGCGGGAGGTGCAGATACGCAGTATTTT.

The genes are TRBV7-9 and TRBJ1-2, with D unclear. The germline V gene has CDR1 SEHNR and CDR2 FQNEAQ (reference sequence). This CDR3 has 14 residues. With 2 bases removed from V and 0 bases from J, the gap between germline ends came to 7 bases. The CDR3 sequence: CASSLQNANYGYTF. The CDR3 DNA reads as TGTGCCAGCAGCTTACAAAATGCTAACTATGGCTACACCTTC.

V and J are TRBV19 and TRBJ2-2; TRBD2 is a possible D gene (5 bases). Trimming pared 8 bases from V and 0 bases from J, leaving 10 bases between. Germline assignment: CDR1 LNHDA and CDR2 SQIVND (reference sequence). The CDR3 is 14 amino acids. The CDR3 coding sequence is TGTGCCAGTCGGGGTAGAGCGAACACCGGGGAGCTGTTTTTT. Translating gives CASRGRANTGELFF.

The chain recombines TRBV9 with TRBJ1-2; 11 bases match TRBD1. The germline gives CDR1 SGDLS, CDR2 YYNGEE. The CDR3 extends over 15 amino acids. V lost 3 bases and J lost 3; bases outside the gene matches: 4. The CDR3 sequence: CASSARDRGDYGYTF. CDR3 sequence (DNA): TGTGCCAGCAGCGCCCGGGACAGGGGGGACTATGGCTACACCTTC.

J is TRBJ2-6 and V is TRBV27, with 7 bases matching TRBD1. The CDR3 sequence is 17 residues long. The germline V gene encodes CDR1 MNHEY and CDR2 SMNVEV (reference sequence). V gave up 6 bases and J gave up 1 base; unmatched junction bases: 9. CDR3 residues: CASRKGARGSGANVLTF. Written as DNA, the CDR3 is TGTGCCAGCAGGAAGGGGGCGCGTGGGTCTGGGGCCAACGTCCTGACTTTC.

This sequence joins TRBV5-1 and TRBJ1-1; D may be TRBD1 (5 bases). Germline V lookup: CDR1 SGHRS, CDR2 YFSETQ. Trimming left V 4 bases short and J 4 bases short, with 14 bases between. The CDR3 runs 14 residues. CDR3 nucleotides: TGCGCCAGCAGCGAGCAGGGTATTGGCACTGAAGCTTTCTTT. As protein: CASSEQGIGTEAFF.